The clone carrying this TCR beta chain was detected only a few times. What it binds is not known. CD4+ T cells were isolated after around ten days of culture. Participants each got two BNT162b2 or mRNA-1273 vaccine doses. Days 3 and 7 saw half the medium replaced with IL-2 medium. The data originate from a study of vaccination effects on CD4 cells after COVID-19. Study background: PBMC cultures contained 1.5 million to 2 million cells per well, 9 to 10 IU/ml IL-2 and 10 ug/ml peptides.

This table comes from immunoSEQ multiplex PCR, and its TCRdb copy is limited to in-frame clones, with some not included. The table records fewer than 75,000 clones, just under 80% of them present only once. The trim removed 7 bases at V and 2 bases at J, leaving 7 bases unmatched. The germline gives CDR1 MGHDK, CDR2 SYGVNS. The CDR3 is made up of 14 amino acids. The chain recombines TRBV25-1 with TRBJ2-7; 8 nucleotides match TRBD1. The receptor comes from a human donor who received a COVID-19 vaccine. The material sequenced was CD4+ T cells from PBMCs cultured without peptide, taken after COVID-19 vaccination. DNA of the CDR3: TGTGCCAGCAATAGAGGACAGGGAACCTACGAGCAGTACTTC. Amino acid sequence: CASNRGQGTYEQYF.